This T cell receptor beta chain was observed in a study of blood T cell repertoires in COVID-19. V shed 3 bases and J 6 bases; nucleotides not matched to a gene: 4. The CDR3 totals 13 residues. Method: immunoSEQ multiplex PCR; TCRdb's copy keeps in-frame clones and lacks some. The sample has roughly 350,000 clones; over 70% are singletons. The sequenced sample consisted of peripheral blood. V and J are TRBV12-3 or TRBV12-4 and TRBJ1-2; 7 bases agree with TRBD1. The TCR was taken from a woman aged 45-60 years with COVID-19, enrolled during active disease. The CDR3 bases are TGTGCCAGCAGTTTTAACAGGGGCCATGGCTACACCTTC. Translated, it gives CASSFNRGHGYTF.